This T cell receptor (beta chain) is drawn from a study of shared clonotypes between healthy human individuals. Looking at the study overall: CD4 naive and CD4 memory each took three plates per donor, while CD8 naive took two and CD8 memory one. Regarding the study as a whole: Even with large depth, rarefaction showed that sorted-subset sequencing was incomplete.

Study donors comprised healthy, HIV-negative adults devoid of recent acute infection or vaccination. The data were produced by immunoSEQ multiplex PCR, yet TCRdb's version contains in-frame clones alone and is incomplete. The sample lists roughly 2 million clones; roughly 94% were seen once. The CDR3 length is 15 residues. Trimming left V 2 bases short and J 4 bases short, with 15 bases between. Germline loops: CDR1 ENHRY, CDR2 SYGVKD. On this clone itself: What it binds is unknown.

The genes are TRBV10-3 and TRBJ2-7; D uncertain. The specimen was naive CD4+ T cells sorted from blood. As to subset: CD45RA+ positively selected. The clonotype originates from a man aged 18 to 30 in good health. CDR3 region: CAISEPGFPSYEQYF. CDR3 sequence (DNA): TGTGCCATCAGTGAGCCAGGTTTCCCCTCTTACGAGCAGTACTTC.